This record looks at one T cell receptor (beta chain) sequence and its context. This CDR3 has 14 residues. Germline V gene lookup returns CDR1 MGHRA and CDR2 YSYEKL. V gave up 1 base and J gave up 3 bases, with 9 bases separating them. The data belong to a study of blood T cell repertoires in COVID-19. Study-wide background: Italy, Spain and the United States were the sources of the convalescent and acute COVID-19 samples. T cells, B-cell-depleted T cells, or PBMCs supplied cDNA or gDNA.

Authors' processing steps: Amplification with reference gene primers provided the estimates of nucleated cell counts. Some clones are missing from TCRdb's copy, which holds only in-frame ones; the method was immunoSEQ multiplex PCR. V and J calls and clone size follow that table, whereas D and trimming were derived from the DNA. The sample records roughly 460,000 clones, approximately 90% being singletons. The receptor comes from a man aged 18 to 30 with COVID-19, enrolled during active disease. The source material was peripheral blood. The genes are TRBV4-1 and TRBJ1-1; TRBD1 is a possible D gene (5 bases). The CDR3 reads CASSQGQLYTEAFF. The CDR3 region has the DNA TGCGCCAGCAGCCAAGGACAGTTATACACTGAAGCTTTCTTT.